This entry describes one TCR beta chain. The sample originates from a study of blood T cells in healthy people across ages. Primed by a sample-barcoded 5' primer and a J-beta primer mix, a second PCR proceeded for roughly 6 to 12 cycles. One entry per CDR3 protein, called by TCRdb with MiXCR from the 5' RACE reads. Of over 1.5 million distinct CDR3 sequences listed, around half are singletons. The sequenced sample consisted of blood. This sequence was found in a woman aged 40-49 years in good health.

The CDR3 DNA follows: TGTGCCAGCAGCCCGCAGGGTCAGGCGAATAACTATGGCTACACCTTC. The encoded protein is CASSPQGQANNYGYTF. The chain combines TRBV3-1 with TRBJ1-2; D is perhaps TRBD1 (5 bases). CDR3 length: 16 amino acids. Germline-derived CDR1 and CDR2 are LGHDT and YNNKEL (reference sequence). V lost 4 bases, J lost 1 base, and 16 bases lay in between.